The 2 T cell receptor beta chains below all came from one sample that was sequenced in a study of PD-1 blockade in mismatch repair-deficient tumors (dated by TCRdb to about 2017). The method behind the library was the immunoSEQ multiplex PCR assay. TCRdb mirrors the immuneACCESS table, restricted to in-frame sequences. Some clones are absent from its copies; in checked studies, under half trace to an unresolved V gene, and the reason for the others is unknown. This sample is represented by 90,000 to 130,000 clones; about three quarters of them were singletons. The leading ten clones occupy around 4.7% of the sample. Sequences were derived from peripheral blood, sampled 60 weeks after starting pembrolizumab. All receptors come from an adult with mismatch repair-deficient cancer.

The rearrangement joins TRBV9 to TRBJ2-2; 13 positions match TRBD2. Germline-derived CDR1 and CDR2 are SGDLS and YYNGEE. Unmatched junction bases numbered 11, after V lost 4 bases and J lost 8 bases. CDR3 length equals 17 residues. In DNA form, the CDR3 reads TGTGCCAGCAGCCCCGCCCCGGGACTAGCGGGAACGGGGGAGCTGTTTTTT. Its protein is CASSPAPGLAGTGELFF.

The chain recombines TRBV19 with TRBJ1-4, with 10 bases lining up with TRBD1. CDR1 and CDR2 from the germline V gene are LNHDA and SQIVND (reference sequence). This CDR3 is 15 amino acids long. V was clipped by 3 bases and J by 6 bases; unmatched bases: 4. The CDR3 sequence: CASSIRGTGDEKLFF. In DNA form, the CDR3 reads TGTGCCAGTAGTATTCGTGGGACAGGGGATGAAAAACTGTTTTTT.